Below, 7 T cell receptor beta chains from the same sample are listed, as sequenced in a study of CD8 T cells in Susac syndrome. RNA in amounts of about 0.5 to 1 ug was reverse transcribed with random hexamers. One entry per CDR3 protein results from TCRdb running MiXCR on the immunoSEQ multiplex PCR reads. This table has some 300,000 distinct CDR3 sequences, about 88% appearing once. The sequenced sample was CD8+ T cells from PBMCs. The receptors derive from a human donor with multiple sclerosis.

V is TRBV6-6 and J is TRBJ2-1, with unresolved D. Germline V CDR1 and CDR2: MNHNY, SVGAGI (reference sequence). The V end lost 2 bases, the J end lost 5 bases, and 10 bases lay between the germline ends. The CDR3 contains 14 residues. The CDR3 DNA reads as TGTGCCAGCAGTTACGCAGAAGGAGACAATGAGCAGTTCTTC. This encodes CASSYAEGDNEQFF.

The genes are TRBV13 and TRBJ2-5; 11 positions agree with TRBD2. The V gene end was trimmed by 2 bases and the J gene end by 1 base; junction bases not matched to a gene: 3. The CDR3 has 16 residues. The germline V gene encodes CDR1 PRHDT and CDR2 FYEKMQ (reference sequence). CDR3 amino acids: CASSLPGLAAQETQYF. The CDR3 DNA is TGTGCCAGCAGCTTACCGGGACTAGCGGCCCAAGAGACCCAGTACTTC. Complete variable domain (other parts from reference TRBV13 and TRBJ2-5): AAGVIQSPRHLIKEKRETATLKCYPIPRHDTVYWYQQGPGQDPQFLISFYEKMQSDKGSIPDRFSAQQFSDYHSELNMSSLELGDSALYFCASSLPGLAAQETQYFGPGTRLLVL.

CDR3 bases: TGTGCCTGGAGTGTAGGGGTAGGGAGAAGGTACAATGAGCAGTTCTTC. Its protein product is CAWSVGVGRRYNEQFF. The chain uses TRBV30 and TRBJ2-1, with D perhaps assigned TRBD1 or TRBD2 (5 bases each). Trimming pared 0 bases from V and 4 bases from J, leaving 16 bases between. CDR3 length: 16 amino acids. Germline CDR1 reads GTSNPN; CDR2 reads SVGIG (reference sequence).

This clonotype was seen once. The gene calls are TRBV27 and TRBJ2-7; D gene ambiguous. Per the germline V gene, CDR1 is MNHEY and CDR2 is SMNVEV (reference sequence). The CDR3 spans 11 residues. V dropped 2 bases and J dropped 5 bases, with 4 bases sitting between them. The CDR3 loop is CASSLRNEQYF. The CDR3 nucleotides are TGTGCCAGCAGTTTAAGGAACGAGCAGTACTTC.

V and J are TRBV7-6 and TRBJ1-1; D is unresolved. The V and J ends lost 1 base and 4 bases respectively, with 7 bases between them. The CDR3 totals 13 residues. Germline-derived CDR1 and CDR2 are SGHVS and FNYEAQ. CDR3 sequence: CASSLGFGTEAFF. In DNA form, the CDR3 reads TGTGCCAGCAGCTTAGGCTTCGGCACTGAAGCTTTCTTT. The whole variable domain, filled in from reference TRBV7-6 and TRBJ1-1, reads GAGVSQSPRYKVTKRGQDVALRCDPISGHVSLYWYRQALGQGPEFLTYFNYEAQQDKSGLPNDRFSAERPEGSISTLTIQRTEQRDSAMYRCASSLGFGTEAFFGQGTRLTVV.

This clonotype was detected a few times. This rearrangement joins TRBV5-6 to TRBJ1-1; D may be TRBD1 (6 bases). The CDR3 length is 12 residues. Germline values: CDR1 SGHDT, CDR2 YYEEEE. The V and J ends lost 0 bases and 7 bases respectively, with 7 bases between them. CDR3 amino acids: CASSLARGEAFF. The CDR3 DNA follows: TGTGCCAGCAGCTTGGCCAGGGGTGAAGCTTTCTTT.

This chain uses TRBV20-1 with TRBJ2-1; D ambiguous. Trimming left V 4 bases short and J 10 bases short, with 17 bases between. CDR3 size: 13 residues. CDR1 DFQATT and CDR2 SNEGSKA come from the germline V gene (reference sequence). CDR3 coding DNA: TGCAGTGCTATTTCGTTGGGTAGGGCCGAGCAGTTCTTC. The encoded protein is CSAISLGRAEQFF.